The clone carrying this T cell receptor (beta chain) was picked up many times. The authors built TCR beta libraries using iRepertoire HTBI primers and Arm-PCR of CDR3 regions. TCRdb passed the multiplex PCR reads through MiXCR, listing each CDR3 protein once. The table has 450,000 to 600,000 distinct CDR3 sequences, approximately 15% seen once. The entry originates in a study of regulatory T cells in long-lasting Graves disease. As for the study in general: Under 3 months of antithyroid drugs had been taken by newly diagnosed Graves' patients.

Documented time point: newly diagnosed GD, antithyroid drugs for less than 3 months. Extracted RNA from PBMCs served as the source of the TCR library. Graves' disease diagnosis was established per American Thyroid Association guidelines. EDTA tubes received about 9.6 milliliters of drawn peripheral blood. V lost 1 base to trimming and J lost 9 bases, with 12 bases between them. The CDR3 consists of 13 residues. A further study also used this sample, focusing on T cells in Graves' hyperthyroidism and ophthalmopathy. That study reports: RT-PCR in the first round (using the HTBI primer set) targeted the TCR CDR3.

The sample here was peripheral blood mononuclear cells (PBMCs), taken at new diagnosis, from a patient treated with antithyroid drugs. The chain uses TRBV12-3 or TRBV12-4 and TRBJ1-1, with D maybe TRBD1 (5 bases). The sequence was collected from a man aged 25 to 40 with Graves disease. The CDR3 bases are TGTGCCAGCAGTTTAGAGGAAGGACACAAAGCTTTCTTT. Its translation is CASSLEEGHKAFF.